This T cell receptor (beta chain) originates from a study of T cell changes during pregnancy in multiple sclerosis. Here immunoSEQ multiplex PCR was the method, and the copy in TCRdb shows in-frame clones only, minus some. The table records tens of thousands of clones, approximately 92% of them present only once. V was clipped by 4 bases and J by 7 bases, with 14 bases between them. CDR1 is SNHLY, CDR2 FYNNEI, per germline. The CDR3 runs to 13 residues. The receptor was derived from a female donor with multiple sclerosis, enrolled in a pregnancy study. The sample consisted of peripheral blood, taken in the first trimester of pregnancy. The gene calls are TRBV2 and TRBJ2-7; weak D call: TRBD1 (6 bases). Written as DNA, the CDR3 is TGTGCCAGCAGTGCGCAGGGGTTTGGAGAGCAGTACTTC. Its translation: CASSAQGFGEQYF.